The present T cell receptor (beta chain) was sequenced within a study of blood T cell repertoires in COVID-19. This clone was observed a handful of times. The method was immunoSEQ multiplex PCR; TCRdb's version includes in-frame clones alone and lacks a portion of them. The sample has roughly 8,600 clones, 65% to 85% seen once. Sequencing was performed on peripheral blood. The TCR was taken from a human donor with active COVID-19. The donor label of this sample is uncertain.

The CDR3 nucleotides read TGTGCCAGCAGCCCTGGGAGTCAGCCCCAGCATTTT. Translation gives CASSPGSQPQHF. This chain links TRBV7-9 with TRBJ1-5; D is unclear. The length of the CDR3 is 12 residues. Germline assignment: CDR1 SEHNR and CDR2 FQNEAQ (reference sequence). The V gene lost 5 bases and the J gene lost 6 bases, with 8 bases spanning the gap. Drawing the rest from reference TRBV7-9 and TRBJ1-5, the complete variable domain is DTGVSQNPRHKITKRGQNVTFRCDPISEHNRLYWYRQTLGQGPEFLTYFQNEAQLEKSRLLSDRFSAERPKGSFSTLEIQRTEQGDSAMYLCASSPGSQPQHFGDGTRLSIL.